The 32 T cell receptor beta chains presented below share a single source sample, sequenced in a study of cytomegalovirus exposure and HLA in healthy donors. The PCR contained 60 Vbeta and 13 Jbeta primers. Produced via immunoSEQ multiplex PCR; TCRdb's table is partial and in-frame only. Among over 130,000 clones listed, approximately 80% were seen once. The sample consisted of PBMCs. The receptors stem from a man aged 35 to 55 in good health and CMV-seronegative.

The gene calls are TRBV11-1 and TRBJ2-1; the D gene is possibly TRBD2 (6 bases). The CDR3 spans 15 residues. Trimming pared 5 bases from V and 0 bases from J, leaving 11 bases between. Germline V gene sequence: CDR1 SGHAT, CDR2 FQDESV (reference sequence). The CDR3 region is CASSVSGASYNEQFF. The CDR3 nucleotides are TGTGCCAGCAGCGTTAGCGGCGCCTCCTACAATGAGCAGTTCTTC.

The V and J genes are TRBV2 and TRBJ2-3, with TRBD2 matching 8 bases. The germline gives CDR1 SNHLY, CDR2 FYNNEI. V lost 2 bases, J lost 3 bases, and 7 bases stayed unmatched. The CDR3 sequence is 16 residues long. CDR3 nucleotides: TGTGCCAGCAGTGAATTTAGCGGGATGGGGACAGATACGCAGTATTTT. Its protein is CASSEFSGMGTDTQYF.

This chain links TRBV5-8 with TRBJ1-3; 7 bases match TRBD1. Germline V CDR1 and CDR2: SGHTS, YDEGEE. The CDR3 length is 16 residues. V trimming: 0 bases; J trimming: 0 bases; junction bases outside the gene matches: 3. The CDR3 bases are TGTGCCAGCAGCTTGGAGGGGACAGTCTCTGGAAACACCATATATTTT. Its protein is CASSLEGTVSGNTIYF.

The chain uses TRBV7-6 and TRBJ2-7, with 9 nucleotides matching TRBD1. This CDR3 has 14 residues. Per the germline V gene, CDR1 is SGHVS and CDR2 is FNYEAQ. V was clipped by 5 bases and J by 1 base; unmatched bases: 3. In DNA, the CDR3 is TGTGCCAGCAGCGTCGGGACAGGGTCCTACGAGCAGTACTTC. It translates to CASSVGTGSYEQYF.

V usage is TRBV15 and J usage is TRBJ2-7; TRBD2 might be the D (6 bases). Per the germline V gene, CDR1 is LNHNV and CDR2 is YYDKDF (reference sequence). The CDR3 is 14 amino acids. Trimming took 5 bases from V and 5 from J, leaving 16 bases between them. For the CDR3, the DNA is TGTGCCACCAGCCCCGACCCGGGGGTCAACGAGCAGTACTTC. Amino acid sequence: CATSPDPGVNEQYF.

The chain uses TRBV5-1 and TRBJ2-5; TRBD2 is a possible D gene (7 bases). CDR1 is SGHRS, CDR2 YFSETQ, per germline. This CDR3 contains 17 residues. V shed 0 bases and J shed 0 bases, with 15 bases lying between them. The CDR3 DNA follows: TGCGCCAGCAGCTTGGCCCGTGGGGGGGCCAACCAAGAGACCCAGTACTTC. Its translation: CASSLARGGANQETQYF.

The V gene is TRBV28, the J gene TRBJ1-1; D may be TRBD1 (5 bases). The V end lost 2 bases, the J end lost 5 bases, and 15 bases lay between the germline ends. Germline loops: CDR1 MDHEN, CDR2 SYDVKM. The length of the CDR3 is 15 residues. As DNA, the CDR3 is TGTGCCAGCAGTTTAATTAGGGGCGGGAGGACTGAAGCTTTCTTT. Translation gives CASSLIRGGRTEAFF.

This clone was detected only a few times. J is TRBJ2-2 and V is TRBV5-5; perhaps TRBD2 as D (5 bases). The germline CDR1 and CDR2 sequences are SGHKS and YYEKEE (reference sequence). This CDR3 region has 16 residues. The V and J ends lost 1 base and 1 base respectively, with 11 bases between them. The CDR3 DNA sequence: TGTGCCAGCAGCTTGCGTCCAGCGGAGAACACCGGGGAGCTGTTTTTT. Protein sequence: CASSLRPAENTGELFF.

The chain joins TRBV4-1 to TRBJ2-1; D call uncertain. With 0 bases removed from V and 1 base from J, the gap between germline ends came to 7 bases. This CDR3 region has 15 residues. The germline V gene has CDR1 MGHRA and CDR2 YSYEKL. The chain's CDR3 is CASSQDEESYNEQFF. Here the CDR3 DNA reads TGCGCCAGCAGCCAAGACGAGGAATCCTACAATGAGCAGTTCTTC.

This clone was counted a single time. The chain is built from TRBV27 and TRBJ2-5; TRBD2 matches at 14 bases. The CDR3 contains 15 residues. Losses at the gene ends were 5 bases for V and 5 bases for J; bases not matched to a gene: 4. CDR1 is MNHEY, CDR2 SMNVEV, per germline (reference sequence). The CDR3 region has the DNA TGTGCCAGCAGTCCGACTAGCGGGAGGGCGGAGACCCAGTACTTC. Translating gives CASSPTSGRAETQYF.

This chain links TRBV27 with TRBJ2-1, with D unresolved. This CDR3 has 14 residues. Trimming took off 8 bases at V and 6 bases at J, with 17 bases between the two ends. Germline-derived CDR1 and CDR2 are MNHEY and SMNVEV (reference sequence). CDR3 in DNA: TGTGCCAGCCGTGTTCTCACTCACGTCAATGAGCAGTTCTTC. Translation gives CASRVLTHVNEQFF.

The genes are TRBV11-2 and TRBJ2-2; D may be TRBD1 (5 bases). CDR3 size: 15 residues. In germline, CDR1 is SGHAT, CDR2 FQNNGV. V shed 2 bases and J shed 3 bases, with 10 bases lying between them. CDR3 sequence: CASSLRQFDTGELFF. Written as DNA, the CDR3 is TGTGCCAGCAGCTTACGACAGTTTGACACCGGGGAGCTGTTTTTT.

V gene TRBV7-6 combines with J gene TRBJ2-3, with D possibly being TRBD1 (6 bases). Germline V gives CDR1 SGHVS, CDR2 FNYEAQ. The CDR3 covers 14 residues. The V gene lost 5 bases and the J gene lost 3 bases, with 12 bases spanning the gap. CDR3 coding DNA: TGTGCCAGCAGCCCACAGGGCTTGACAGATACGCAGTATTTT. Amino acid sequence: CASSPQGLTDTQYF.

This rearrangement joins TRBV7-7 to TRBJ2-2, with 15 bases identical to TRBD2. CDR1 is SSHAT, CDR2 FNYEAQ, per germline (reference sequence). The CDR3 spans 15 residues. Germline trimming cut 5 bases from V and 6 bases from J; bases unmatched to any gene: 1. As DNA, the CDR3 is TGTGCCAGCAGCGGGACTAGCGGGAGGTCCGGGGAGCTGTTTTTT. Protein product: CASSGTSGRSGELFF.

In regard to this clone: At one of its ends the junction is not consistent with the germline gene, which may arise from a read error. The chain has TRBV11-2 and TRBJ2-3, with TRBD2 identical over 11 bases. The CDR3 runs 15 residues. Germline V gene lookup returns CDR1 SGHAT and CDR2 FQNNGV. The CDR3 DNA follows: TGTGCCAGCAGTTTAGCGGGGGGGCCAACAGATACGCAGTATTTT. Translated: CASSLAGGPTDTQYF.

CDR3 sequence reads: CASSSPPGTLNTGELFF. The CDR3 bases are TGTGCCAGCAGCTCCCCCCCGGGAACACTAAACACCGGGGAGCTGTTTTTT. V and J are TRBV7-3 and TRBJ2-2; D is possibly TRBD2 (5 bases). Looked up from germline, CDR1 is SGHTA and CDR2 is FQGTGA. V shed 4 bases and J shed 2 bases, with 17 bases lying between them. The CDR3 runs 17 residues.

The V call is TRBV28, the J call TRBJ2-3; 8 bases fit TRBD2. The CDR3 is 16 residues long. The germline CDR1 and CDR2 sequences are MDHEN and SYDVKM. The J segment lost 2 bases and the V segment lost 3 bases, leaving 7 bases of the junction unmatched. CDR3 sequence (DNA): TGTGCCAGCAGTTTTAGGCTAGCGGGTTCCACAGATACGCAGTATTTT. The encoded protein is CASSFRLAGSTDTQYF.

CDR3 sequence: CASRDRGNTGELFF. For the CDR3, the DNA is TGTGCCAGCAGGGACAGGGGTAACACCGGGGAGCTGTTTTTT. The rearrangement links TRBV6-6 to TRBJ2-2, with 9 bases aligning to TRBD1. CDR1 and CDR2 (germline): MNHNY, SVGAGI (reference sequence). J was trimmed by 2 bases and V by 6 bases; bases with no gene match: 1. The CDR3 covers 14 residues.

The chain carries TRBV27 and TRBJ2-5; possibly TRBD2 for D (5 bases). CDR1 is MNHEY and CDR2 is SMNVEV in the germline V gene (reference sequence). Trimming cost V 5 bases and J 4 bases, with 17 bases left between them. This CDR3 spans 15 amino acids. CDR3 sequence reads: CASSALDATIETQYF. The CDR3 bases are TGTGCCAGCAGTGCACTAGACGCAACTATAGAGACCCAGTACTTC.

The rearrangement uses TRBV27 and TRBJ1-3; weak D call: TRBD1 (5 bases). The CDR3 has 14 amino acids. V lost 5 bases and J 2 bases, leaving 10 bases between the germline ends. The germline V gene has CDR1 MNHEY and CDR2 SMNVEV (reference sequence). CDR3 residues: CASSPDRPGNTIYF. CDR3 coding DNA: TGTGCCAGCAGTCCCGACAGACCTGGAAACACCATATATTTT.

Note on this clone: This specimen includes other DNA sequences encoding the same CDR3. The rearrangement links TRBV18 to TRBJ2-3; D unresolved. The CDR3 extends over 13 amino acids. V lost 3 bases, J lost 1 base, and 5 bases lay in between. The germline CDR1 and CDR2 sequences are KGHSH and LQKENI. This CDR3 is CASSPPGTDTQYF. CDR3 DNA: TGTGCCAGCTCACCTCCGGGCACAGATACGCAGTATTTT.

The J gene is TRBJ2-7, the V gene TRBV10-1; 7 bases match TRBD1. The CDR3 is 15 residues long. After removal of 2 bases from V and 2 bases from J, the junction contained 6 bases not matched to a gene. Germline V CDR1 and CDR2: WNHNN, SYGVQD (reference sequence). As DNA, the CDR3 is TGCGCCAGCAGTGAGCCGGGACAGCGGCCCTACGAGCAGTACTTC. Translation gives CASSEPGQRPYEQYF.

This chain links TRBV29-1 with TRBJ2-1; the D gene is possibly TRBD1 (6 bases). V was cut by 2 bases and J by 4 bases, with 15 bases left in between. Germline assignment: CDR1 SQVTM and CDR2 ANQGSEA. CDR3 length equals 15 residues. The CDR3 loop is CSVETGRGEYNEQFF. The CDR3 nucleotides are TGCAGCGTTGAAACTGGCAGGGGTGAATACAATGAGCAGTTCTTC.

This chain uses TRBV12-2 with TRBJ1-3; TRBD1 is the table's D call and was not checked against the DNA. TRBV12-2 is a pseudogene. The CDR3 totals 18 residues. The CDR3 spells CASRLAPPVFRLGNTIYF. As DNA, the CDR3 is TGTGCAAGTCGCTTAGCTCCCCCAGTGTTCAGGTTAGGAAACACCATATATTTT.

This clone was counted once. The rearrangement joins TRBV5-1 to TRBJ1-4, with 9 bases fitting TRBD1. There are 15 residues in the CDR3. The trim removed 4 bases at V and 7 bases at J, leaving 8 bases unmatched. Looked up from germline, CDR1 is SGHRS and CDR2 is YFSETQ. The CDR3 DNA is TGCGCCAGCAGCGGGGGGACAGGGTGGGGTGAAAAACTGTTTTTT. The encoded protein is CASSGGTGWGEKLFF.

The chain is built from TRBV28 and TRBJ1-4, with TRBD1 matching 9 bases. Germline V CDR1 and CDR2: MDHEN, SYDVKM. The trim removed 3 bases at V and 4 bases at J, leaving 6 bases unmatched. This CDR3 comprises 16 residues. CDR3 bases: TGTGCCAGCAGTTTCTACAGGGGGCGCGGTAATGAAAAACTGTTTTTT. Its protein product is CASSFYRGRGNEKLFF.

CDR3 sequence reads: CASSSSPGRAEQYF. The CDR3 coding sequence is TGTGCCAGCAGTTCCTCCCCTGGGCGTGCCGAGCAGTACTTC. The V call is TRBV28, the J call TRBJ2-7; D remains unclear. The CDR3 covers 14 residues. The V end was cut by 4 bases, the J end by 6 bases, with 16 bases between. Germline CDR1 reads MDHEN; CDR2 reads SYDVKM.

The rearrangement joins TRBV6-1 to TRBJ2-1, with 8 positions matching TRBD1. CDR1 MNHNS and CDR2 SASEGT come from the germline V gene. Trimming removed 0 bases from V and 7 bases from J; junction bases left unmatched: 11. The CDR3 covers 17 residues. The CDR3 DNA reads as TGTGCCAGCAGTGAAGCTTTGACGGGACAGGCTTTAAATGAGCAGTTCTTC. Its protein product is CASSEALTGQALNEQFF.

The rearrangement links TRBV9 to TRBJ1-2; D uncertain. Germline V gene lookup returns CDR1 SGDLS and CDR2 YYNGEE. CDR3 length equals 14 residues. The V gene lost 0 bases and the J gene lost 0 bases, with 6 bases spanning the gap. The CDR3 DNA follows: TGTGCCAGCAGCGTAGGAGGATCTAACTATGGCTACACCTTC. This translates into CASSVGGSNYGYTF.

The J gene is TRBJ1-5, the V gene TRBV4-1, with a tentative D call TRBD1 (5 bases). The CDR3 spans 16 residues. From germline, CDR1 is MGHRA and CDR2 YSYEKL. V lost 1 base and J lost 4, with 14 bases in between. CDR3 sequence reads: CASSQVQANYNQPQHF. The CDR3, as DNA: TGCGCCAGCAGCCAAGTACAGGCCAATTATAATCAGCCCCAGCATTTT.

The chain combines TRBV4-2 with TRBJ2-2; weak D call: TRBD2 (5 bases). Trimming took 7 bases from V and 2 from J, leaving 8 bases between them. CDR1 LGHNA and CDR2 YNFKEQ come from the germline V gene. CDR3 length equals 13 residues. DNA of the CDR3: TGTGCCAGCAACCCTAGCAACACCGGGGAGCTGTTTTTT. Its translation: CASNPSNTGELFF.

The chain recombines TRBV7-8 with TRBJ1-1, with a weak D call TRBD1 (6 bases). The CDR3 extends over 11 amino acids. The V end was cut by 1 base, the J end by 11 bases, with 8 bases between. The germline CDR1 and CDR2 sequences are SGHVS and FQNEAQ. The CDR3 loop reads CASSLEGGAFF. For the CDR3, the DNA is TGTGCCAGCAGCTTAGAGGGGGGGGCTTTCTTT.